A single sample gave rise to the 15 T cell receptor beta chains below, sequenced in a study of T cells after yellow fever vaccination. TCRdb re-called the 5' RACE reads through MiXCR, storing one row per CDR3 protein. The sample lists about 300,000 distinct CDR3 sequences, roughly 9% occurring once. This specimen consisted of CD4+ T cells sorted from PBMCs, obtained 5 days after the yellow fever booster vaccination. The origin of the receptors is a man aged 18 to 35 who received the YFV17D yellow fever vaccine.

The chain employs TRBV12-3 or TRBV12-4 and TRBJ2-7; D tentatively fits TRBD1 or TRBD2 (5 bases each). Trimming removed 5 bases from V and 7 bases from J, with 21 bases in between. The CDR3 covers 15 residues. The CDR3 is CASSLGPGTVGEQYF. CDR3 bases: TGTGCCAGCAGTCTCGGCCCCGGGACCGTGGGAGAGCAGTACTTC.

This clonotype was detected a few times. V is TRBV20-1 and J is TRBJ2-1; D possibly corresponds to TRBD1 (6 bases). The ends were cut back, 3 bases at V and 8 bases at J, with 17 bases in the middle. Per germline, CDR1 DFQATT and CDR2 SNEGSKA (reference sequence). The CDR3 runs 14 residues. DNA of the CDR3: TGCAGTGCTAGTCGGGCCACAGGGCTACATGAGCAGTTCTTC. Translation gives CSASRATGLHEQFF.

The sample holds many counts of this clonotype. The chain has TRBV7-2 and TRBJ1-4; TRBD1 matches at 11 bases. CDR1 SGHTA and CDR2 FQGNSA come from the germline V gene. With 5 bases clipped from V and 6 bases from J, the junction kept 2 bases outside the gene matches. The length of the CDR3 is 14 residues. CDR3 DNA sequence: TGTGCCAGCAGCGTGGGACAGGGGGATGAAAAACTGTTTTTT. This translates into CASSVGQGDEKLFF.

CDR3 coding DNA: TGCGCCAGCGGGACCGACGAGGGAAGTAATGGCTACACCTTC. Residues: CASGTDEGSNGYTF. The chain carries TRBV5-1 and TRBJ1-2; weak D call: TRBD1 (5 bases). Trimming removed 7 bases from V and 6 bases from J, with 19 bases in between. The CDR3 is 14 residues long. Germline V lookup: CDR1 SGHRS, CDR2 YFSETQ.

This clonotype was detected only a few times. J is TRBJ2-3 and V is TRBV2; D is undetermined. Germline CDR1 and CDR2: SNHLY and FYNNEI. V was trimmed by 7 bases and J by 1 base, leaving 9 bases between them. This CDR3 is 13 amino acids long. The CDR3 region is CASIRVGTDTQYF. CDR3 bases: TGTGCCAGCATACGGGTTGGCACAGATACGCAGTATTTT.

This clonotype was picked up a small number of times. This chain uses TRBV29-1 with TRBJ1-4; no firm D call. Germline V gene data show CDR1 as SQVTM and CDR2 as ANQGSEA. The V gene lost 6 bases and the J gene lost 6 bases, with 14 bases spanning the gap. This CDR3 is built from 13 residues. The chain's CDR3 is CSVTTNDHEKLFF. The CDR3 nucleotides read TGCAGCGTGACGACAAACGATCATGAAAAACTGTTTTTT.

This clonotype was counted between two and nine times. This chain joins TRBV6-5 and TRBJ1-2; 9 nucleotides agree with TRBD1. The ends lost 6 bases at V and 3 bases at J; junction bases unmatched: 8. This CDR3 contains 15 residues. Germline values: CDR1 MNHEY, CDR2 SVGAGI. CDR3 bases: TGTGCCAGCAGAAGGGACAGGGCTACGCACTATGGCTACACCTTC. This codes for CASRRDRATHYGYTF.

This clonotype appeared many times. The chain is built from TRBV6-5 and TRBJ1-2; D is uncertain. CDR3 length: 14 residues. Trimming cost V 0 bases and J 8 bases, with 13 bases left between them. Germline V lookup: CDR1 MNHEY, CDR2 SVGAGI. CDR3 nucleotides: TGTGCCAGCAGTTACTCACGGGCAACTGTCGGCTACACCTTC. Protein: CASSYSRATVGYTF.

This chain joins TRBV30 and TRBJ1-2; no firm D call. The CDR3 runs to 12 residues. Trimming stripped 4 bases from V and 4 bases from J, with 10 bases between. CDR1 is GTSNPN, CDR2 SVGIG, per germline (reference sequence). The CDR3 DNA sequence: TGTGCCTGGACCATGGGAGGCTATGGCTACACCTTC. It specifies CAWTMGGYGYTF.

This clonotype showed up just a few times. The chain links TRBV5-6 to TRBJ2-5; possibly TRBD2 for D (6 bases). This CDR3 comprises 15 residues. CDR1 and CDR2 (germline): SGHDT, YYEEEE. With 0 bases removed from V and 2 bases from J, the gap between germline ends came to 11 bases. CDR3 residues: CASSLVGGWQETQYF. CDR3 sequence (DNA): TGTGCCAGCAGCTTGGTCGGGGGTTGGCAAGAGACCCAGTACTTC.

This clonotype was seen a few times. The CDR3 nucleotides are TGTGCCAGCAGCTTAACCGGGACGGGTGAAAAACTGTTTTTT. Translated: CASSLTGTGEKLFF. The chain couples TRBV7-8 to TRBJ1-4; D may be TRBD1 (5 bases). V lost 2 bases to trimming and J lost 7 bases, with 11 bases between them. Germline V gene data show CDR1 as SGHVS and CDR2 as FQNEAQ. The CDR3 runs to 14 residues.

The rearrangement links TRBV28 to TRBJ2-3; 9 nucleotides agree with TRBD2. The junction had 6 bases not matched to a gene; V was cut back by 6 bases and J by 5 bases. CDR3 size: 14 residues. Germline-derived CDR1 and CDR2 are MDHEN and SYDVKM. The CDR3 coding sequence is TGTGCCAGCAGCACTAGCGGGCGGGAAGATACGCAGTATTTT. Translation gives CASSTSGREDTQYF.

This clonotype qualifies as medium-sized. The V call is TRBV11-2, the J call TRBJ2-3, with 8 nucleotides matching TRBD1. The V gene end was trimmed by 8 bases and the J gene end by 4 bases; junction bases not matched to a gene: 8. Germline values: CDR1 SGHAT, CDR2 FQNNGV. This CDR3 is 14 amino acids long. DNA for the CDR3: TGTGCCAGCGCTTGGACAGGGCTTGCAGATACGCAGTATTTT. Its protein product is CASAWTGLADTQYF.

The chain recombines TRBV12-3 or TRBV12-4 with TRBJ2-2, with D perhaps matching TRBD1 (6 bases). Trimming took off 5 bases at V and 4 bases at J, with 11 bases between the two ends. The CDR3 is made up of 14 amino acids. CDR3: CASSRDTGTGELFF. The CDR3 coding sequence is TGTGCCAGCAGTCGGGACACCGGCACCGGGGAGCTGTTTTTT.

The V call is TRBV18, the J call TRBJ1-3; no clear D gene. From germline, CDR1 is KGHSH and CDR2 LQKENI. Trimming shortened V by 3 bases and J by 0 bases, and 9 bases separated the two germline ends. CDR3 length: 15 residues. In DNA form, the CDR3 reads TGTGCCAGCTCACCCGCCTCCGCCTCTGGAAACACCATATATTTT. Translating it yields CASSPASASGNTIYF.